This is a list of T cell receptor beta chains from one sample in a study of graft-versus-host responses after intestinal transplantation. Their target antigens are unknown. The repertoire was sequenced with immunoSEQ multiplex PCR; TCRdb's copy has only in-frame clones and lacks some. The sample has some 76,000 clones, about nine tenths seen once. Specimen: unstimulated CD8+ T cells sorted from spleen or lymph node cells, collected before transplant. The receptors shown here come from a human donor who was the organ donor for an intestinal transplant. CDR3s include the opening cysteine and the closing phenylalanine or tryptophan. The D gene is left open where the match is weak. Size is omitted from some rows. Given values are once, few, many or a class for expanded clones.

D gene | J gene | clone size | V gene | CDR3 DNA | CDR3 protein
. | TRBJ1-2 | . | TRBV19 | TGTGCCAGTAGTATGAGCGGAAGCTATGGCTACACCTTC | CASSMSGSYGYTF
. | TRBJ2-3 | . | TRBV9 | TGTGCCAGCAGCGTAAAGGCGGCGGCCCGCACAGATACGCAGTATTTT | CASSVKAAARTDTQYF
. | TRBJ1-2 | . | TRBV28 | TGTGCCAGCGAAAGGGGGGACTATGGCTACACCTTC | CASERGDYGYTF
TRBD1 | TRBJ2-7 | . | TRBV6-1 | TGTGCCAGCAGTGAAGACCCCGGGACAGGAGACTACGAGCAGTACTTC | CASSEDPGTGDYEQYF
. | TRBJ2-5 | . | TRBV6-7 | TGTGCCAGCAGTTACTCGTTTTATAAGACAGACCCCCGTCGGGAGACCCAGTACTTC | CASSYSFYKTDPRRETQYF
. | TRBJ1-6 | . | TRBV5-1 | TGCGCCAGCAGCCCCCGGGGGATGACCTATAATTCACCCCTCCACTTT | CASSPRGMTYNSPLHF
. | TRBJ1-2 | . | TRBV5-8 | TGTGCCAGCAGTCGAGATCATGGCTACACCTTC | CASSRDHGYTF
TRBD2 | TRBJ2-1 | . | TRBV30 | TGTGCCTGGAGCGCGGGGGGCGGGAATGAGCAGTTCTTC | CAWSAGGGNEQFF
TRBD1 | TRBJ2-3 | . | TRBV5-1 | TGCGCCAGCAGCTTTTTAGGGACAGGGTACACAGATACGCAGTATTTT | CASSFLGTGYTDTQYF
. | TRBJ2-5 | . | TRBV6-6 | TGTGCCAGCAGTTACTCGCGGGGATCTGAGACCCAGTACTTC | CASSYSRGSETQYF
. | TRBJ1-1 | . | TRBV6-5 | TGTGCCAGCAGTTACTCGACCGGGACTGAAGCTTTCTTT | CASSYSTGTEAFF
. | TRBJ1-1 | few | TRBV6-4 | TGTGCCAGCAGTCCTGACGGGGACGGTCAAACTGAAGCTTTCTTT | CASSPDGDGQTEAFF
. | TRBJ1-5 | . | TRBV28 | TGTGCCAGCAGTTTACGACTGGAGGGGGATCAGCCCCAGCATTTT | CASSLRLEGDQPQHF